This passage covers 16 T cell receptor beta chains from one sample sequenced in a study of blood T cell repertoires in COVID-19. Libraries were prepared by immunoSEQ multiplex PCR; TCRdb keeps only in-frame clonotypes and omits some of them. The sample has under 400,000 clones; 90% are singletons. Material for sequencing was peripheral blood. These receptors all stem from a man between 18 and 35 years old with active or convalescent COVID-19.

DNA for the CDR3: TGTGCCAGCAGTTACTCTGTGACAGGGGGCTACGAGCAGTACTTC. Translating it yields CASSYSVTGGYEQYF. This chain uses TRBV6-6 with TRBJ2-7, with 9 bases identical to TRBD1. With V trimmed by 0 bases and J by 3 bases, 3 bases remained unmatched. Germline CDR1 is MNHNY and CDR2 is SVGAGI (reference sequence). The CDR3 extends over 15 amino acids.

The genes are TRBV2 and TRBJ2-6; TRBD2 matches 8 bases. Germline V gives CDR1 SNHLY, CDR2 FYNNEI. The CDR3 has 17 residues. With 7 bases clipped from V and 0 bases from J, the junction kept 8 bases outside the gene matches. The CDR3 DNA follows: TGTGCCAGCACCCCCGGCGGGAGGTCCTCTGGGGCCAACGTCCTGACTTTC. Translated, it gives CASTPGGRSSGANVLTF.

This clone appeared a few times. The rearrangement links TRBV4-1 to TRBJ2-5; tentative D call: TRBD1 (7 bases). Germline values: CDR1 MGHRA, CDR2 YSYEKL. CDR3 length equals 15 residues. V lost 4 bases to trimming and J lost 2 bases, with 14 bases between them. The CDR3 region is CASSLSGGRQETQYF. Here the CDR3 DNA reads TGCGCCAGCAGCCTGTCAGGGGGGAGACAAGAGACCCAGTACTTC.

The chain combines TRBV19 with TRBJ1-2; D gene ambiguous. The germline V gene encodes CDR1 LNHDA and CDR2 SQIVND (reference sequence). This CDR3 has 16 residues. The V end was cut by 9 bases, the J end by 3 bases, with 23 bases between. CDR3 sequence reads: CASKQIATPRYYGYTF. The CDR3 DNA follows: TGTGCCAGCAAACAGATTGCAACACCAAGATACTATGGCTACACCTTC.

In this sample, this clone turned up a few times. The chain joins TRBV10-3 to TRBJ1-2; 7 nucleotides match TRBD1. The germline V gene encodes CDR1 ENHRY and CDR2 SYGVKD. The CDR3 has 13 residues. The ends lost 0 bases at V and 5 bases at J; junction bases unmatched: 0. CDR3 sequence reads: CAISESDRYGYTF. The DNA of the CDR3 is TGTGCCATCAGTGAGTCGGACAGGTATGGCTACACCTTC.

As concerns this clone: One junction end does not reproduce the germline sequence, and a read error may be involved. In nucleotides, the CDR3 is TGTGCCAGCAGCTTAGGGGGACTAGCGGGAGGGGAGGACTTC. As protein: CASSLGGLAGGEDF. The chain combines TRBV7-2 with TRBJ2-7; 16 bases fit TRBD2. The CDR3 covers 14 residues. Germline lookup yields CDR1 SGHTA and CDR2 FQGNSA.

The chain recombines TRBV7-2 with TRBJ1-1; the D gene is possibly TRBD1 (6 bases). Trimming pared 5 bases from V and 3 bases from J, leaving 16 bases between. The CDR3 covers 15 residues. Germline V gene data show CDR1 as SGHTA and CDR2 as FQGNSA. The CDR3 DNA reads TGTGCCAGCAGCGAGCAGGGGCCCGGCTACACTGAAGCTTTCTTT. Its translation is CASSEQGPGYTEAFF.

The sample holds a few counts of this clone. The CDR3 nucleotides read TGTGCCAGCAGTTTAGCGCTAAACACTGAAGCTTTCTTT. Its protein is CASSLALNTEAFF. J is TRBJ1-1 and V is TRBV12-3 or TRBV12-4, with unresolved D. The V gene lost 0 bases and the J gene lost 2 bases, with 4 bases spanning the gap. The CDR3 covers 13 residues.

The CDR3 DNA follows: TGTGCCATCAGTGGCGGAGGGATTAGCGGGATTGAGCAGTTCTTC. Translating it yields CAISGGGISGIEQFF. The chain employs TRBV10-3 and TRBJ2-1; 8 nucleotides match TRBD2. V trimming: 4 bases; J trimming: 9 bases; junction bases outside the gene matches: 11. The CDR3 is 15 residues long. Germline CDR1 reads ENHRY; CDR2 reads SYGVKD.

This chain links TRBV7-3 with TRBJ2-1; 14 bases fit TRBD2. CDR3 length equals 20 residues. Unmatched junction bases numbered 14, after V lost 6 bases and J lost 1 base. Germline CDR1 SGHTA, CDR2 FQGTGA. The CDR3 reads CASSPAPGLAGVRSYNEQFF. CDR3 bases: TGTGCCAGCAGTCCCGCACCGGGACTAGCGGGAGTTCGGTCCTACAATGAGCAGTTCTTC.

The rearrangement links TRBV29-1 to TRBJ2-1; 11 nucleotides match TRBD1. The V gene's germline CDR1 is SQVTM and CDR2 ANQGSEA. The CDR3 runs 14 residues. With V trimmed by 7 bases and J by 3 bases, 5 bases remained unmatched. The DNA of the CDR3 is TGCAGCGCCCCGGGACAGGGGGGCTACAATGAGCAGTTCTTC. This sequence encodes CSAPGQGGYNEQFF.

V usage is TRBV6-1 and J usage is TRBJ2-1, with TRBD1 matching 8 bases. Per germline, CDR1 MNHNS and CDR2 SASEGT. CDR3 length: 14 amino acids. J lost 8 bases, V lost 1 base, and 4 bases had no gene match. In DNA form, the CDR3 reads TGTGCCAGCAGTGAAGGCAGGGGGCTTGATGAGCAGTTCTTC. It specifies CASSEGRGLDEQFF.

The chain links TRBV29-1 to TRBJ1-5, with a weak D call TRBD1 (5 bases). CDR3 length: 12 amino acids. In germline, CDR1 is SQVTM, CDR2 ANQGSEA. The V and J ends lost 5 bases and 5 bases respectively, with 10 bases between them. The CDR3 reads CSVSGSDQPQHF. CDR3 sequence (DNA): TGCAGCGTTTCAGGGTCGGATCAGCCCCAGCATTTT.

The V gene is TRBV19, the J gene TRBJ1-1; D gene ambiguous. Germline lookup yields CDR1 LNHDA and CDR2 SQIVND (reference sequence). The CDR3 runs to 12 residues. V was cut by 9 bases and J by 4 bases, with 12 bases left in between. The CDR3 is CASANGVTEAFF. The CDR3 DNA reads TGTGCCAGCGCAAACGGGGTCACTGAAGCTTTCTTT.

The chain uses TRBV28 and TRBJ2-1; 10 bases fit TRBD1. Germline lookup yields CDR1 MDHEN and CDR2 SYDVKM. The CDR3 loop spans 13 amino acids. The CDR3 region is CAWRDRGNNEQFF. The CDR3 nucleotides read TGTGCGTGGAGGGACAGGGGAAACAATGAGCAGTTCTTC.

The chain links TRBV10-3 to TRBJ1-6; D is unclear. V dropped 6 bases and J dropped 6 bases, with 15 bases sitting between them. Germline V lookup: CDR1 ENHRY, CDR2 SYGVKD. This CDR3 region has 15 residues. The CDR3 region has the DNA TGTGCCATCAGCGACCTCCAGACATCTAATTCACCCCTCCACTTT. As protein: CAISDLQTSNSPLHF.